The 20 T cell receptor beta chains reported below all come from one sample, sequenced in a study of blood T cell repertoires in COVID-19. The data were produced by immunoSEQ multiplex PCR, yet TCRdb's version contains in-frame clones alone and is incomplete. The sample lists about 220,000 clones, approximately 85% occurring once. The specimen was peripheral blood. These receptors were obtained from a woman older than 75 with COVID-19, enrolled during active disease.

The V call is TRBV5-1, the J call TRBJ1-1; D unclear. Deletions cut 5 bases from V and 3 bases from J, with 14 bases between. The CDR3 sequence is 14 residues long. The germline V gene has CDR1 SGHRS and CDR2 YFSETQ. The DNA of the CDR3 is TGCGCCAGCAGTTTCCAAGTTACGGACACTGAAGCTTTCTTT. Its translation is CASSFQVTDTEAFF.

The chain joins TRBV4-2 to TRBJ2-2, with 8 bases that match TRBD2. CDR1 and CDR2 (germline): LGHNA, YNFKEQ. The V and J ends lost 4 bases and 4 bases, in that order; junction bases with no gene match: 8. This CDR3 has 16 residues. The CDR3 reads CASSLLGGGITGELFF. For the CDR3, the DNA is TGTGCCAGCAGCCTGCTGGGCGGGGGGATCACCGGGGAGCTGTTTTTT.

This clone was recorded a few times. The chain recombines TRBV9 with TRBJ1-1; 9 nucleotides align to TRBD1. CDR1 is SGDLS and CDR2 is YYNGEE in the germline V gene. V was clipped by 0 bases and J by 3 bases; unmatched bases: 3. The CDR3 loop spans 15 amino acids. In nucleotides, the CDR3 is TGTGCCAGCAGCGTAGCACGGGACAGGGACACTGAAGCTTTCTTT. Its translation is CASSVARDRDTEAFF.

The chain employs TRBV7-8 and TRBJ2-3, with D perhaps TRBD2 (5 bases). CDR1 and CDR2 from the germline V gene are SGHVS and FQNEAQ. V was shortened by 3 bases and J by 0 bases, with 10 bases between the two germline ends. The CDR3 spans 15 residues. The CDR3 spells CASSFTRPSTDTQYF. CDR3 sequence (DNA): TGTGCCAGCAGCTTTACTAGACCTAGCACAGATACGCAGTATTTT.

The rearrangement joins TRBV7-2 to TRBJ1-2; TRBD1 matches 9 bases. The CDR3 covers 13 residues. V was clipped by 4 bases and J by 6 bases; unmatched bases: 3. Germline loops: CDR1 SGHTA, CDR2 FQGNSA. The CDR3 region has the DNA TGTGCCAGCAGCTGGGGACAGGGTGATGGCTACACCTTC. It codes for CASSWGQGDGYTF. Full variable domain (rest looked up from reference TRBV7-2 and TRBJ1-2): GAGVSQSPSNKVTEKGKDVELRCDPISGHTALYWYRQSLGQGLEFLIYFQGNSAPDKSGLPSDRFSAERTGGSVSTLTIQRTQQEDSAVYLCASSWGQGDGYTFGSGTRLTVV.

This clone occurred a few times. V usage is TRBV9 and J usage is TRBJ1-2; 9 bases map to TRBD1. From germline, CDR1 is SGDLS and CDR2 YYNGEE. J lost 0 bases, V lost 3 bases, and 9 bases had no gene match. CDR3 size: 17 residues. The CDR3 sequence is CASSGSRDRVTNYGYTF. The DNA for the CDR3 is TGTGCCAGCAGCGGATCCCGGGACAGGGTTACTAACTATGGCTACACCTTC. The entire variable domain, with the rest obtained from reference TRBV9 and TRBJ1-2, is as follows: DSGVTQTPKHLITATGQRVTLRCSPRSGDLSVYWYQQSLDQGLQFLIQYYNGEERAKGNILERFSAQQFPDLHSELNLSSLELGDSALYFCASSGSRDRVTNYGYTFGSGTRLTVV.

The chain couples TRBV5-6 to TRBJ1-6; tentatively, D is TRBD1 (6 bases). CDR3 size: 13 residues. From germline, CDR1 is SGHDT and CDR2 YYEEEE. V lost 5 bases, J lost 12 bases, and 15 bases lay in between. The CDR3 DNA follows: TGTGCCAGCAGGGGGGCCAGGGGAGAACCCCTCCACTTT. Encoded protein: CASRGARGEPLHF.

The chain recombines TRBV12-3 or TRBV12-4 with TRBJ2-5; D is uncertain. V lost 2 bases and J lost 5, with 6 bases in between. The CDR3 spans 12 residues. The DNA for the CDR3 is TGTGCCAGCAGTTTATATCAGGAGACCCAGTACTTC. It yields the protein CASSLYQETQYF.

This chain connects TRBV4-1 to TRBJ2-1, with 9 bases identical to TRBD1. The germline gives CDR1 MGHRA, CDR2 YSYEKL. After removal of 1 base from V and 7 bases from J, the junction contained 5 bases not matched to a gene. The CDR3 has 15 amino acids. CDR3 protein: CASSQGVQGANEQFF. CDR3 nucleotide sequence: TGCGCCAGCAGCCAAGGGGTACAGGGGGCGAATGAGCAGTTCTTC.

The V gene is TRBV2, the J gene TRBJ1-2, with 12 positions matching TRBD1. CDR1 is SNHLY, CDR2 FYNNEI, per germline. The CDR3 has 14 residues. V was clipped by 6 bases and J by 8 bases; unmatched bases: 7. DNA for the CDR3: TGTGCCAGCAGACCGGGACAGGGGGCGCGAGGCTACACCTTC. Residues: CASRPGQGARGYTF.

This chain uses TRBV7-2 with TRBJ2-5, with D hard to call. Trimming cost V 0 bases and J 4 bases, with 12 bases left between them. Germline V gene sequence: CDR1 SGHTA, CDR2 FQGNSA. There are 15 residues in the CDR3. The CDR3 sequence is CASSLALVRGETQYF. The CDR3 DNA is TGTGCCAGCAGCTTAGCCCTCGTTCGAGGAGAGACCCAGTACTTC. The full variable domain, with the rest looked up from reference TRBV7-2 and TRBJ2-5, is GAGVSQSPSNKVTEKGKDVELRCDPISGHTALYWYRQSLGQGLEFLIYFQGNSAPDKSGLPSDRFSAERTGGSVSTLTIQRTQQEDSAVYLCASSLALVRGETQYFGPGTRLLVL.

V gene TRBV6-5 combines with J gene TRBJ1-5, with 12 bases identical to TRBD1. Germline trimming cut 6 bases from V and 6 bases from J; bases unmatched to any gene: 6. Germline lookup yields CDR1 MNHEY and CDR2 SVGAGI. CDR3 length equals 15 residues. The CDR3 region is CASRVGTGGGQPQHF. For the CDR3, the DNA is TGTGCCAGCAGAGTCGGGACAGGGGGCGGTCAGCCCCAGCATTTT.

The CDR3 sequence: CASSLSGLGNYGYTF. Here the CDR3 DNA reads TGCGCCAGCAGCTTGTCAGGGCTGGGGAACTATGGCTACACCTTC. The chain joins TRBV5-1 to TRBJ1-2; TRBD1 might be the D (5 bases). Germline-derived CDR1 and CDR2 are SGHRS and YFSETQ. The V and J ends lost 1 base and 2 bases respectively, with 12 bases between them. This CDR3 region has 15 residues.

The chain carries TRBV4-1 and TRBJ1-2; 7 bases are shared with TRBD1. The junction had 3 bases not matched to a gene; V was cut back by 4 bases and J by 4 bases. The V gene's germline CDR1 is MGHRA and CDR2 YSYEKL. CDR3 length equals 13 residues. In DNA form, the CDR3 reads TGCGCCAGCAGCCGGTGGGACAGCTATGGCTACACCTTC. This translates into CASSRWDSYGYTF.

This sequence joins TRBV9 and TRBJ2-1; maybe TRBD1 (7 bases). V was cut by 6 bases and J by 6 bases, with 16 bases left in between. This CDR3 comprises 14 residues. Germline CDR1 and CDR2: SGDLS and YYNGEE. In DNA, the CDR3 is TGTGCCAGCAATGGAGGGACAGCTAGCAATGAGCAGTTCTTC. As protein: CASNGGTASNEQFF. The full variable domain, in which reference TRBV9 and TRBJ2-1 provide the parts outside the CDR3, is DSGVTQTPKHLITATGQRVTLRCSPRSGDLSVYWYQQSLDQGLQFLIQYYNGEERAKGNILERFSAQQFPDLHSELNLSSLELGDSALYFCASNGGTASNEQFFGPGTRLTVL.

Ten or more counts support this clone. The chain has TRBV7-9 and TRBJ2-1; D is uncertain. Germline CDR1 is SEHNR and CDR2 is FQNEAQ (reference sequence). CDR3 length: 12 amino acids. With 5 bases removed from V and 6 bases from J, the gap between germline ends came to 8 bases. CDR3 residues: CASSRQSNEQFF. The CDR3 nucleotides are TGTGCCAGCAGCCGACAAAGCAATGAGCAGTTCTTC.

The chain carries TRBV28 and TRBJ2-3; 7 bases align to TRBD1. Per germline, CDR1 MDHEN and CDR2 SYDVKM. This CDR3 is built from 14 residues. Trimming removed 3 bases from V and 8 bases from J; junction bases left unmatched: 8. CDR3 nucleotide sequence: TGTGCCAGCAGTTTCGGGACAGTACGAAGTACGCAGTATTTT. Translating it yields CASSFGTVRSTQYF.

This clone has a handful of counts. This chain joins TRBV2 and TRBJ1-4; perhaps TRBD1 as D (6 bases). Germline V gene lookup returns CDR1 SNHLY and CDR2 FYNNEI. The V end was cut by 7 bases, the J end by 5 bases, with 14 bases between. There are 14 residues in the CDR3. The CDR3 protein is CASKVGGGNEKLFF. For the CDR3, the DNA is TGTGCCAGCAAAGTGGGAGGGGGGAATGAAAAACTGTTTTTT.

The genes are TRBV28 and TRBJ1-2; 8 bases align to TRBD1. CDR1 MDHEN and CDR2 SYDVKM come from the germline V gene. Losses at the gene ends were 5 bases for V and 4 bases for J; bases not matched to a gene: 9. There are 15 residues in the CDR3. For the CDR3, the DNA is TGTGCCAGCAGTCCTAAGACAGGGGCCCCCTATGGCTACACCTTC. Its translation: CASSPKTGAPYGYTF.

The CDR3, as DNA: TGTGCCAGCAGTGAGGGGACTGAAGCTAGCACAGATACGCAGTATTTT. Amino acids: CASSEGTEASTDTQYF. This chain links TRBV25-1 with TRBJ2-3; tentative D call: TRBD2 (6 bases). V lost 3 bases, J lost 0 bases, and 13 bases lay in between. The CDR3 sequence is 16 residues long. Germline CDR1 reads MGHDK; CDR2 reads SYGVNS.